Presented here are 6 T cell receptor beta chains from one specimen sequenced in a study of T cell responses to AZD1222 COVID-19 vaccine. The method was immunoSEQ multiplex PCR; TCRdb's version includes in-frame clones alone and lacks a portion of them. The data show 150,000 to 180,000 clones, less than 90% seen once. The sample in question was peripheral blood, obtained on day 0 of MenACWY control vaccination. These receptors originate from an adult in good health.

This rearrangement joins TRBV7-2 to TRBJ1-5; TRBD1 aligns across 7 bases. V lost 5 bases to trimming and J lost 7 bases; unmatched junction nucleotides: 8. CDR3 length equals 14 residues. The V gene's germline CDR1 is SGHTA and CDR2 FQGNSA. DNA for the CDR3: TGTGCCAGCAGCCTTCGACAGGGTTGGCAGCCCCAGCATTTT. It codes for CASSLRQGWQPQHF.

Comment on this clone: Different DNA sequences within this sample yield the same CDR3. This rearrangement joins TRBV11-1 to TRBJ1-3, with D uncertain. Germline CDR1 reads SGHAT; CDR2 reads FQDESV (reference sequence). The CDR3 has 14 amino acids. V lost 5 bases and J 0 bases, leaving 8 bases between the germline ends. Written as DNA, the CDR3 is TGTGCCAGCAGCCCAACAGACTCTGGAAACACCATATATTTT. The encoded protein is CASSPTDSGNTIYF.

J is TRBJ2-4 and V is TRBV24-1; D possibly corresponds to TRBD2 (5 bases). CDR1 is KGHDR and CDR2 is SFDVKD in the germline V gene. V lost 7 bases and J lost 3, with 15 bases in between. The CDR3 extends over 15 amino acids. CDR3 residues: CATSDTTGGKNIQYF. The CDR3 DNA reads TGTGCCACCAGCGATACGACCGGAGGCAAAAACATTCAGTACTTC.

There are a few counts of this clone. This rearrangement joins TRBV7-6 to TRBJ2-1; TRBD2 aligns across 12 bases. V trimming: 5 bases; J trimming: 6 bases; junction bases outside the gene matches: 14. CDR1 and CDR2 (germline): SGHVS, FNYEAQ. This CDR3 has 18 residues. CDR3 residues: CASSGKGTSGPSSNEQFF. The CDR3 DNA reads TGTGCCAGCAGCGGAAAGGGGACTAGCGGGCCGTCAAGCAATGAGCAGTTCTTC.

The chain employs TRBV7-2 and TRBJ2-7, with TRBD2 matching over 8 bases. Germline CDR1 SGHTA, CDR2 FQGNSA. The CDR3 covers 17 residues. The V and J ends lost 2 bases and 2 bases, in that order; junction bases with no gene match: 11. This CDR3 is CASSLYGAGAPPYEQYF. In DNA form, the CDR3 reads TGTGCCAGCAGCTTATACGGAGCGGGAGCCCCTCCCTACGAGCAGTACTTC.

The chain links TRBV15 to TRBJ2-1, with D possibly being TRBD1 (5 bases). This CDR3 is built from 15 residues. V dropped 0 bases and J dropped 2 bases, with 8 bases sitting between them. Germline V gene data show CDR1 as LNHNV and CDR2 as YYDKDF (reference sequence). The CDR3 loop is CATSRDQGTYNEQFF. The CDR3 region has the DNA TGTGCCACCAGCAGAGATCAGGGAACCTACAATGAGCAGTTCTTC. Using reference TRBV15 and TRBJ2-1 for the parts outside the CDR3, the full variable domain is DAMVIQNPRYQVTQFGKPVTLSCSQTLNHNVMYWYQQKSSQAPKLLFHYYDKDFNNEADTPDNFQSRRPNTSFCFLDIRSPGLGDTAMYLCATSRDQGTYNEQFFGPGTRLTVL.